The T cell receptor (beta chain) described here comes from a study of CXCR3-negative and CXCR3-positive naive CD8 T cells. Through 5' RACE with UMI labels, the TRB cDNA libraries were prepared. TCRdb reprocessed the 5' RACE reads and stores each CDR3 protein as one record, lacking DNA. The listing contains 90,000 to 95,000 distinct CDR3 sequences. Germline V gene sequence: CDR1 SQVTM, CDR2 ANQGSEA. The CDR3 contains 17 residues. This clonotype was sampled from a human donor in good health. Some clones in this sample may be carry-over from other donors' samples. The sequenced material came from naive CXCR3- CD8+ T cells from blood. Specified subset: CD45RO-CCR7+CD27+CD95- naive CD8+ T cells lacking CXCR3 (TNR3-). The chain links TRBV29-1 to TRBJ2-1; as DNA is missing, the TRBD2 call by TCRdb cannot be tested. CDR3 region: CSSSASGGVDSYNEQFF.